Presented here are 9 T cell receptor beta chains from one specimen sequenced in a study of OX40 agonist ivuxolimab in advanced cancers. Here immunoSEQ multiplex PCR was the method, and the copy in TCRdb shows in-frame clones only, minus some. The repertoire holds tens of thousands of clones, with around 87% as singletons. Sequences were derived from CD4+ or CD8+ T cells sorted from blood, sampled in a trial of the OX40 agonist ivuxolimab. These receptors all stem from an adult with an advanced solid tumor such as melanoma, head and neck, liver or kidney cancer.

The chain employs TRBV28 and TRBJ1-1, with D tentatively TRBD1 (5 bases). The CDR3 is 11 residues long. The ends were cut back, 8 bases at V and 3 bases at J, with 7 bases in the middle. Germline CDR1 and CDR2: MDHEN and SYDVKM. This CDR3 reads CASLGDTEAFF. In nucleotides, the CDR3 is TGTGCCAGCTTGGGGGACACTGAAGCTTTCTTT.

The V and J genes are TRBV14 and TRBJ2-7; TRBD2 agrees at 7 bases. Germline V gene lookup returns CDR1 SGHDN and CDR2 FVKESK. This CDR3 region has 13 residues. Germline trimming cut 4 bases from V and 3 bases from J; bases unmatched to any gene: 3. This CDR3 reads CASSLGGGYEQYF. CDR3 sequence (DNA): TGTGCCAGCAGCCTGGGCGGGGGCTACGAGCAGTACTTC.

The rearrangement links TRBV28 to TRBJ2-2, with TRBD1 identical over 7 bases. V lost 7 bases, J lost 7 bases, and 9 bases stayed unmatched. There are 14 residues in the CDR3. Germline CDR1 MDHEN, CDR2 SYDVKM. CDR3 bases: TGTGCCAGCAAAGGGACAGCGGTTATCGGGGAGCTGTTTTTT. Its translation is CASKGTAVIGELFF.

This chain joins TRBV6-5 and TRBJ2-7; 8 bases match TRBD2. This CDR3 region has 12 residues. Germline V CDR1 and CDR2: MNHEY, SVGAGI. After removal of 7 bases from V and 6 bases from J, the junction contained 5 bases not matched to a gene. The DNA of the CDR3 is TGTGCCAGCAACCCGGGGGGGAGCGAGCAGTACTTC. Translation gives CASNPGGSEQYF.

The chain has TRBV7-9 and TRBJ1-2, with no clear D. This CDR3 has 13 amino acids. Trimming took 8 bases from V and 2 from J, leaving 12 bases between them. CDR1 and CDR2 from the germline V gene are SEHNR and FQNEAQ (reference sequence). The CDR3 spells CASHRGNNYGYTF. CDR3 bases: TGTGCCAGCCATCGAGGGAACAACTATGGCTACACCTTC.

The rearrangement uses TRBV29-1 and TRBJ2-2; TRBD1 matches 8 bases. Germline CDR1 SQVTM, CDR2 ANQGSEA. Trimming took 6 bases from V and 6 from J; bases not matched to a gene: 3. The CDR3 runs 12 residues. CDR3 loop: CSVAQGAGELFF. CDR3 DNA: TGCAGCGTGGCACAGGGGGCCGGGGAGCTGTTTTTT.

The V and J genes are TRBV7-9 and TRBJ2-3; no firm D call. The CDR3 is made up of 12 amino acids. Germline V gene data show CDR1 as SEHNR and CDR2 as FQNEAQ (reference sequence). V was pared by 2 bases and J by 5 bases, with 5 bases between. This chain's CDR3 is CASSLFIDTQYF. The CDR3 nucleotides read TGTGCCAGCAGCTTATTTATAGATACGCAGTATTTT.

The V and J genes are TRBV28 and TRBJ2-7, with unresolved D. The CDR3 covers 13 residues. CDR1 is MDHEN, CDR2 SYDVKM, per germline. Trimming removed 4 bases at V and 6 bases at J, with 13 bases between. CDR3 protein: CASSYSGTGEQYF. The DNA for the CDR3 is TGTGCCAGCAGTTACAGTGGAACTGGCGAGCAGTACTTC.

In nucleotides, the CDR3 is TGCGCCAGCAGCGCTGACAATGAGCAGTTCTTC. Protein: CASSADNEQFF. J is TRBJ2-1 and V is TRBV5-1, with D unclear. CDR3 size: 11 residues. V shed 4 bases and J shed 5 bases, with 4 bases lying between them. Germline V gives CDR1 SGHRS, CDR2 YFSETQ.